The 14 T cell receptor beta chains presented below share a single source sample, sequenced in a study of blood T cell repertoires in COVID-19. TCRdb keeps only in-frame clones here, not all; method: immunoSEQ multiplex PCR. The table includes 300,000 to 350,000 clones, 87% detected once. The specimen was peripheral blood. These receptor sequences come from a man aged 18 to 30 with active or convalescent COVID-19.

The gene calls are TRBV7-9 and TRBJ2-7, with 7 positions matching TRBD1. Trimming cost V 6 bases and J 3 bases; bases outside gene matches: 11. The CDR3 spans 15 residues. Germline loops: CDR1 SEHNR, CDR2 FQNEAQ (reference sequence). Here the CDR3 DNA reads TGTGCCAGCAGTAGCACCGGGACAGAGTACTACGAGCAGTACTTC. Translating it yields CASSSTGTEYYEQYF.

The V and J genes are TRBV5-4 and TRBJ1-4; D unresolved. Germline V gene data show CDR1 as SGHNT and CDR2 as YYREEE (reference sequence). CDR3 length: 13 amino acids. The germline V and J ends were trimmed by 2 bases and 8 bases, with 10 bases remaining between them. The CDR3 DNA reads as TGTGCCAGCAGCTTAGGTAGAGGAGAAAAACTGTTTTTT. It yields the protein CASSLGRGEKLFF.

The V call is TRBV19, the J call TRBJ1-1; 7 bases are a match to TRBD1. The CDR3 spans 14 residues. CDR1 is LNHDA, CDR2 SQIVND, per germline (reference sequence). After removal of 5 bases from V and 1 base from J, the junction contained 4 bases not matched to a gene. CDR3 region: CASSAHRGNTEAFF. CDR3 DNA sequence: TGTGCCAGTAGTGCCCACAGGGGGAACACTGAAGCTTTCTTT.

V usage is TRBV3-1 (or the pseudogene TRBV3-2) and J usage is TRBJ2-2, with TRBD2 matching 9 bases. With V trimmed by 3 bases and J by 4 bases, 3 bases remained unmatched. This CDR3 is 15 amino acids long. Germline V gene lookup returns CDR1 LGHDT and CDR2 YNNKEL (reference sequence). DNA for the CDR3: TGTGCCAGCAGCCAGGCTAGCGGGGTCACCGGGGAGCTGTTTTTT. It encodes CASSQASGVTGELFF.

CDR3 in amino acids: CASSPGTLHYEQYF. In DNA, the CDR3 is TGCGCCAGCAGCCCCGGGACTCTTCACTACGAGCAGTACTTC. The V gene is TRBV4-1, the J gene TRBJ2-7; tentatively, D is TRBD2 (6 bases). Trimming removed 4 bases at V and 3 bases at J, with 13 bases between. Germline loops: CDR1 MGHRA, CDR2 YSYEKL. The CDR3 covers 14 residues.

The V call is TRBV7-9, the J call TRBJ1-1, with 7 bases lining up with TRBD1. Per the germline V gene, CDR1 is SEHNR and CDR2 is FQNEAQ (reference sequence). The CDR3 is made up of 15 amino acids. V was clipped by 5 bases and J by 8 bases; unmatched bases: 14. DNA of the CDR3: TGTGCCAGCAGCGCGGAGGGACAGCTGGGAAACGAAGCTTTCTTT. This codes for CASSAEGQLGNEAFF.

The J gene is TRBJ2-1, the V gene TRBV7-9; possible D gene TRBD2, 6 bases. The ends were cut back, 5 bases at V and 5 bases at J, with 22 bases in the middle. The CDR3 is 17 residues long. In germline, CDR1 is SEHNR, CDR2 FQNEAQ (reference sequence). CDR3 sequence: CASSHQPGAAAHNEQFF. The CDR3 DNA reads TGTGCCAGCAGCCACCAGCCGGGAGCCGCTGCCCACAATGAGCAGTTCTTC.

The rearrangement joins TRBV6-2 or TRBV6-3 to TRBJ2-1; TRBD2 agrees at 9 bases. This CDR3 spans 16 amino acids. The V gene's germline CDR1 is MNHEY and CDR2 SVGEGT. Germline trimming cut 4 bases from V and 4 bases from J; bases unmatched to any gene: 8. The CDR3 spells CASSLTSGRPYNEQFF. As DNA, the CDR3 is TGTGCCAGCAGTTTGACTAGCGGTCGCCCTTACAATGAGCAGTTCTTC.

The chain joins TRBV7-2 to TRBJ2-2; a possible D gene is TRBD2 (6 bases). Germline values: CDR1 SGHTA, CDR2 FQGNSA. CDR3 length equals 15 residues. V shed 5 bases and J shed 7 bases, with 17 bases lying between them. CDR3 sequence (DNA): TGTGCCAGCAGCCGGAGGGCAGGGCCCGACGGGGAGCTGTTTTTT. Its protein product is CASSRRAGPDGELFF.

The rearrangement uses TRBV5-4 and TRBJ1-1; 8 bases map to TRBD1. J was trimmed by 4 bases and V by 4 bases; bases with no gene match: 9. The CDR3 is 15 residues long. The V gene's germline CDR1 is SGHNT and CDR2 YYREEE (reference sequence). Here the CDR3 DNA reads TGTGCCAGCAGCAGAGGACAGGGTGGTAGCACTGAAGCTTTCTTT. It codes for CASSRGQGGSTEAFF. The entire variable domain, with the rest obtained from reference TRBV5-4 and TRBJ1-1, is as follows: ETGVTQSPTHLIKTRGQQVTLRCSSQSGHNTVSWYQQALGQGPQFIFQYYREEENGRGNFPPRFSGLQFPNYSSELNVNALELDDSALYLCASSRGQGGSTEAFFGQGTRLTVV.

The rearrangement joins TRBV19 to TRBJ1-1, with 10 nucleotides matching TRBD1. The germline CDR1 and CDR2 sequences are LNHDA and SQIVND (reference sequence). The ends lost 6 bases at V and 1 base at J; junction bases unmatched: 11. The CDR3 runs to 17 residues. The CDR3 DNA is TGTGCCAGTAGCCCGGGACAGGGGTTGTTTGCGAACACTGAAGCTTTCTTT. Amino acid sequence: CASSPGQGLFANTEAFF.

V is TRBV5-6 and J is TRBJ1-2, with 11 bases lining up with TRBD1. The ends lost 3 bases at V and 3 bases at J; junction bases unmatched: 7. CDR1 is SGHDT, CDR2 YYEEEE, per germline. The CDR3 runs 16 residues. The CDR3 loop is CASSYGTGGGYYGYTF. The CDR3 coding sequence is TGTGCCAGCAGCTACGGGACAGGGGGTGGTTACTATGGCTACACCTTC.

The chain uses TRBV9 and TRBJ2-2; D is perhaps TRBD1 (6 bases). The CDR3 covers 16 residues. Germline CDR1 and CDR2: SGDLS and YYNGEE. V dropped 0 bases and J dropped 0 bases, with 9 bases sitting between them. As DNA, the CDR3 is TGTGCCAGCAGCGTAGGGCAGGGGCCGAACACCGGGGAGCTGTTTTTT. Its protein product is CASSVGQGPNTGELFF.

The chain recombines TRBV7-9 with TRBJ2-7; D is perhaps TRBD2 (6 bases). Between the trimmed V and J ends, which lost 5 bases and 7 bases, there was a span of 18 bases. Germline V lookup: CDR1 SEHNR, CDR2 FQNEAQ (reference sequence). The CDR3 is made up of 14 amino acids. The CDR3 nucleotides are TGTGCCAGCAGCCCGAGGACAAATGGAGGGGAGCAGTACTTC. Amino acid sequence: CASSPRTNGGEQYF.